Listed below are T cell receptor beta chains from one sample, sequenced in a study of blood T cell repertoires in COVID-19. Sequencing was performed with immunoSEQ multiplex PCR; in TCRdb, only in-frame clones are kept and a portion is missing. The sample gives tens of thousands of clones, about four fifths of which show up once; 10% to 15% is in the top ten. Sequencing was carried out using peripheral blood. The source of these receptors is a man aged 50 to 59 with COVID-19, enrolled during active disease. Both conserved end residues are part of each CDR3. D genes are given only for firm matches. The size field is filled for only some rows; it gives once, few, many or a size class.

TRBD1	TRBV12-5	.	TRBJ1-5	CASARGQGSNQPQHF	TGTGCTAGTGCCCGAGGACAGGGTAGCAATCAGCCCCAGCATTTT
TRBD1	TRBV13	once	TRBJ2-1	CASSLRTGGEEGGYNEQFF	TGTGCCAGCAGCTTAAGGACAGGGGGCGAAGAAGGTGGGTACAATGAGCAGTTCTTC
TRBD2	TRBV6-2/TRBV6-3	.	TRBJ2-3	CASSSLSGGNTDTQYF	TGTGCCAGCAGTTCTCTTAGCGGGGGGAACACAGATACGCAGTATTTT
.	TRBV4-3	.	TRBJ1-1	CASSRGQYTEAFF	TGCGCCAGCAGCCGAGGACAGTACACTGAAGCTTTCTTT
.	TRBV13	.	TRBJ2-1	CASSPQRTRLSEQFF	TGTGCCAGCAGCCCCCAAAGGACACGTCTCAGTGAGCAGTTCTTC
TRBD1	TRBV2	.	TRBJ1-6	CASRRTGAPYNSPLHF	TGTGCCAGCAGAAGGACAGGGGCGCCCTATAATTCACCCCTCCACTTT
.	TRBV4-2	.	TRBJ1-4	CASSHGEGNEKLFF	TGTGCCAGCAGCCACGGTGAGGGTAATGAAAAACTGTTTTTT
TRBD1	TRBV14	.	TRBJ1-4	CASRSGTDEKLFF	TGTGCCAGCAGGTCCGGGACAGATGAAAAACTGTTTTTT
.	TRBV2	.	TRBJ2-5	CASTVIQETQYF	TGTGCCAGCACGGTAATCCAAGAGACCCAGTACTTC
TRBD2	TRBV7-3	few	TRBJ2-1	CASSLLNIAGYNEQFF	TGTGCCAGCAGCTTACTTAATATAGCGGGATACAATGAGCAGTTCTTC
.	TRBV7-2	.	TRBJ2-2	CASSFAGRGGELFF	TGTGCCAGCAGCTTCGCAGGGCGGGGCGGGGAGCTGTTTTTT
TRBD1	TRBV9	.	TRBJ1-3	CASSVGTGENTIYF	TGTGCCAGCAGCGTAGGAACAGGGGAAAACACCATATATTTT
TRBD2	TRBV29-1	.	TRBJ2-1	CSVVSSGGLWDEQFF	TGCAGCGTTGTATCTAGCGGGGGCCTATGGGATGAGCAGTTCTTC
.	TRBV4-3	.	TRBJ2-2	CASSPVDSYTGELFF	TGCGCCAGCAGCCCAGTAGACAGCTACACCGGGGAGCTGTTTTTT
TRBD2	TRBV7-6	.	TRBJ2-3	CASSLDGGARNTQYF	TGTGCCAGCAGCTTAGACGGGGGGGCCCGAAATACGCAGTATTTT
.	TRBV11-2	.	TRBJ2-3	CASSPGLWTEGTDTQYF	TGTGCCAGCAGCCCAGGTTTGTGGACAGAAGGCACAGATACGCAGTATTTT
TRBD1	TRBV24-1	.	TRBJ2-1	CATSDSLGGGQGGGEQFF	TGTGCCACCAGTGATTCCTTAGGCGGGGGACAGGGCGGCGGTGAGCAGTTCTTC
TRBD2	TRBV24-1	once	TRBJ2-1	CATSDPGTSSRNEQFF	TGTGCCACCAGTGACCCCGGGACTAGCAGTAGGAATGAGCAGTTCTTC
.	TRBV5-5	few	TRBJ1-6	CASSPGPQGSNSPLHF	TGTGCCAGCAGCCCCGGGCCTCAGGGATCTAATTCACCCCTCCACTTT
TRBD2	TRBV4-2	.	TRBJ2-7	CASSHHLAGGTYEQYF	TGTGCCAGCAGCCACCACCTAGCGGGGGGAACCTACGAGCAGTACTTC
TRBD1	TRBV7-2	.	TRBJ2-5	CASSFSRRDSFRTQYF	TGTGCCAGCAGCTTTAGTAGAAGGGACAGTTTTCGAACCCAGTACTTC
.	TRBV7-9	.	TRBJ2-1	CASSLGGLSYNEQFF	TGTGCCAGCAGCTTAGGGGGGCTCTCCTACAATGAGCAGTTCTTC
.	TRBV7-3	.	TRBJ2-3	CASSLAGVEQYF	TGTGCCAGCTCTCTCGCAGGGGTTGAGCAGTATTTT
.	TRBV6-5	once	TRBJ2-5	CATLPDRPQVWYF	TGTGCCACCCTTCCAGACAGGCCACAGGTTTGGTACTTC
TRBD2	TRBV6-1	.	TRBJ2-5	CASSDGTSLQETQYF	TGTGCCAGCAGTGATGGGACTAGCCTCCAAGAGACCCAGTACTTC
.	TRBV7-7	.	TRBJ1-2	CASSFVRFPTSYGYTF	TGTGCTAGCAGCTTCGTAAGGTTCCCGACTAGTTATGGCTACACCTTC
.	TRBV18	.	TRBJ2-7	CASSPFLETGSSYEQYF	TGTGCCAGCTCACCATTCCTAGAAACGGGGAGCTCCTACGAGCAGTACTTC
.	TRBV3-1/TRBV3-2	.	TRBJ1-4	CASSQSRQGNEKLFF	TGTGCCAGCAGCCAATCACGGCAGGGAAATGAAAAACTGTTTTTT
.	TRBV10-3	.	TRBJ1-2	CAIDLEGDYGYTF	TGTGCCATCGATTTGGAGGGCGACTATGGCTACACCTTC
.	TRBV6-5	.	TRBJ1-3	CASSYEWGVGNTIYF	TGTGCCAGCAGTTATGAGTGGGGAGTAGGAAACACCATATATTTT